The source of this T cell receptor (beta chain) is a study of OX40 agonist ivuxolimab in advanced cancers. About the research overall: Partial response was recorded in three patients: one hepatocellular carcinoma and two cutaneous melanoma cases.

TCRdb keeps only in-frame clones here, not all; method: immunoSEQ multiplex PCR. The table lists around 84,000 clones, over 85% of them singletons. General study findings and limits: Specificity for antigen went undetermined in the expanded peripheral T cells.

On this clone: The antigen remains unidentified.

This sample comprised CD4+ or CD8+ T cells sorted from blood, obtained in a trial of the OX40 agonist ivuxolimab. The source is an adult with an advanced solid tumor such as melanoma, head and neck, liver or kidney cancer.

For the CDR3, the DNA is TGTGCCAGCAGCTCCCCGGCCTACAATGAGCAGTTCTTC. Amino acids: CASSSPAYNEQFF. The rearrangement uses TRBV13 and TRBJ2-1; unclear D gene. The CDR3 extends over 13 amino acids. Trimming pared 4 bases from V and 2 bases from J, leaving 6 bases between. Per the germline V gene, CDR1 is PRHDT and CDR2 is FYEKMQ (reference sequence). Variable domain in full (rest from reference TRBV13 and TRBJ2-1): AAGVIQSPRHLIKEKRETATLKCYPIPRHDTVYWYQQGPGQDPQFLISFYEKMQSDKGSIPDRFSAQQFSDYHSELNMSSLELGDSALYFCASSSPAYNEQFFGPGTRLTVL.